Here is one T cell receptor beta chain with its context. The sample originates from a study of T cell responses to AZD1222 COVID-19 vaccine. The V gene's germline CDR1 is LGHDT and CDR2 YNNKEL (reference sequence). The CDR3 is 15 residues long. Trimming left V 3 bases short and J 0 bases short, with 12 bases between. The method was immunoSEQ multiplex PCR; TCRdb's version includes in-frame clones alone and lacks a portion of them. The sample lists about 170,000 clones, around nine tenths occurring once. V usage is TRBV3-1 (or the pseudogene TRBV3-2) and J usage is TRBJ2-7; D gene ambiguous. The clonotype originates from an adult in good health. The sample in question was peripheral blood, obtained on day 0 of AZD1222 vaccination. CDR3 nucleotide sequence: TGTGCCAGCAGCCAGGGCCTCCCAAGCTCCTACGAGCAGTACTTC. This codes for CASSQGLPSSYEQYF.